This TCR beta chain came from a study of T cell responses to AZD1222 COVID-19 vaccine. Turning to the study itself: Second-dose schedules of about 4 or about 12 weeks were combined.

Trimming at V came to 2 bases and at J to 2 bases, leaving 7 bases not matched to a gene. The CDR3 length is 16 residues. CDR1 and CDR2 (germline): LGHDT, YNNKEL (reference sequence). TCRdb keeps only in-frame clones here, not all; method: immunoSEQ multiplex PCR. The sample lists around 61,000 clones; 70% to 90% were seen once. This sequence joins TRBV3-1 (or the pseudogene TRBV3-2) and TRBJ2-3; 7 nucleotides align to TRBD1. Here the sequenced sample was peripheral blood, taken on day 0 of AZD1222 vaccination. This TCR came from an adult in good health. CDR3 protein: CASSQLVDRNTDTQYF. For the CDR3, the DNA is TGTGCCAGCAGCCAACTTGTGGACAGGAACACAGATACGCAGTATTTT.